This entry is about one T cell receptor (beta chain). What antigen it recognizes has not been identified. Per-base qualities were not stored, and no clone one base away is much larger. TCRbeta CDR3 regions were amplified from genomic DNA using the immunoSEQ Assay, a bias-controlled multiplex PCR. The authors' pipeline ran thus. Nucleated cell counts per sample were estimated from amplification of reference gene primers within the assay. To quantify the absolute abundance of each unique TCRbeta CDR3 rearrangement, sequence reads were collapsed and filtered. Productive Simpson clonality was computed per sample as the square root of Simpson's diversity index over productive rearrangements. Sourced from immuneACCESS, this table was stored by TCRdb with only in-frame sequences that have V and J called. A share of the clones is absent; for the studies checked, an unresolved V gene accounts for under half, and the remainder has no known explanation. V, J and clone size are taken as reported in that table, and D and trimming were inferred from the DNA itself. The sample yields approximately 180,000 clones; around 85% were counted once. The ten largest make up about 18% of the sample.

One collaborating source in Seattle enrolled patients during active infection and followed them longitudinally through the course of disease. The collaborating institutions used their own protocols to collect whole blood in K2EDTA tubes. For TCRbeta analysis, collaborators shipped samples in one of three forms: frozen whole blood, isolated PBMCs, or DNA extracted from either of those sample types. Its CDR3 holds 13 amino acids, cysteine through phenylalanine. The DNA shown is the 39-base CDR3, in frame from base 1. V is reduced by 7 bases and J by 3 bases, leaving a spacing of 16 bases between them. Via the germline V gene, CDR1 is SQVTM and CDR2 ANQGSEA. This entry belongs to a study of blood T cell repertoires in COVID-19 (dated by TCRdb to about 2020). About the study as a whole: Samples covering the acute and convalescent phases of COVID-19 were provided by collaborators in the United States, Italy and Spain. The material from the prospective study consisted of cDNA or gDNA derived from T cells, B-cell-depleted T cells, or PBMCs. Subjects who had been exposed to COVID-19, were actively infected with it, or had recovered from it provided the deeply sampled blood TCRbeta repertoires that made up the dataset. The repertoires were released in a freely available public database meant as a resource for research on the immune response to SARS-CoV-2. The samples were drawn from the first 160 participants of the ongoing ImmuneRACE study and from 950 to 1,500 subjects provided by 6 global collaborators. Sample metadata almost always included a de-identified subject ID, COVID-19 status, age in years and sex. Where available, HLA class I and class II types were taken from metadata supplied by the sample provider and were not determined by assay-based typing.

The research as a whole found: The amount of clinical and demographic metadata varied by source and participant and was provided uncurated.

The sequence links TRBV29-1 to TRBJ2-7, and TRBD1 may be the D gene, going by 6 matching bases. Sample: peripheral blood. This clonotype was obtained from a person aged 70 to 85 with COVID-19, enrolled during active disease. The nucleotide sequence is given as TGCAGCGGGGGCCCACAGGGCGGCTACGAGCAGTACTTC. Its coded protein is CSGGPQGGYEQYF.